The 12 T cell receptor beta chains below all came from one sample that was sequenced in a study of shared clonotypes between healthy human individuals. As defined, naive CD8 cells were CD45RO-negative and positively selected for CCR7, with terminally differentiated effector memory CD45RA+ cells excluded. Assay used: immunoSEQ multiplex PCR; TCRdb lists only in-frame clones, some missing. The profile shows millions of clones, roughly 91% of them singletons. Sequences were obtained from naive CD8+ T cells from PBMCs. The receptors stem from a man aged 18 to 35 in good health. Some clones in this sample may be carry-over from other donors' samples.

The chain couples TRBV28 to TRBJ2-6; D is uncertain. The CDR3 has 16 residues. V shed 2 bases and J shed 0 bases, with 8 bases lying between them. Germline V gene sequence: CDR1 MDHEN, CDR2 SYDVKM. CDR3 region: CASSLPRISGANVLTF. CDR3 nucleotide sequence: TGTGCCAGCAGTTTACCTCGGATCTCTGGGGCCAACGTCCTGACTTTC.

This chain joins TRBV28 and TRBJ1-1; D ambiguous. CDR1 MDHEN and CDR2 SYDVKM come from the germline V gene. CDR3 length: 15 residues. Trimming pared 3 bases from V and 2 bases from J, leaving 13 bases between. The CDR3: CASSFVLWVNTEAFF. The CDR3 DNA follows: TGTGCCAGCAGTTTTGTGTTATGGGTAAACACTGAAGCTTTCTTT.

The CDR3 DNA is TGTGCCAGCAGCTTCGGGGAGGCAGGGGGACTTCCCAATCAGCCCCAGCATTTT. Protein product: CASSFGEAGGLPNQPQHF. This chain connects TRBV13 to TRBJ1-5, with 7 bases aligning to TRBD1. There are 18 residues in the CDR3. The V segment lost 3 bases and the J segment 3 bases; nucleotides outside the gene matches: 14. Germline CDR1 and CDR2: PRHDT and FYEKMQ (reference sequence).

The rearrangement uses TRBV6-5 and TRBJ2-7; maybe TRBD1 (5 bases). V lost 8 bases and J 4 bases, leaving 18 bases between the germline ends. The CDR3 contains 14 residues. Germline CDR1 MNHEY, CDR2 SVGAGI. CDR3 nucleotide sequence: TGTGCCAGCTCAGTTACCAGGGTAGATTACGAGCAGTACTTC. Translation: CASSVTRVDYEQYF.

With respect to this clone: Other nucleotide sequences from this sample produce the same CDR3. In nucleotides, the CDR3 is TGTGCCAGCAGAACTTTGGGCACTGAAGCTTTCTTT. Amino acid sequence: CASRTLGTEAFF. This chain uses TRBV27 with TRBJ1-1; D not resolved. The CDR3 has 12 amino acids. From germline, CDR1 is MNHEY and CDR2 SMNVEV (reference sequence). The ends were cut back, 6 bases at V and 4 bases at J, with 9 bases in the middle.

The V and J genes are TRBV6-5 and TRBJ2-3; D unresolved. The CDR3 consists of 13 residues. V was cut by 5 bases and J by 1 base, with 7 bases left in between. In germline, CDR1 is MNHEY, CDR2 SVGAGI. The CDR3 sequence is CASSPGGTDTQYF. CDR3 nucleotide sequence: TGTGCCAGCAGTCCGGGTGGCACAGATACGCAGTATTTT.

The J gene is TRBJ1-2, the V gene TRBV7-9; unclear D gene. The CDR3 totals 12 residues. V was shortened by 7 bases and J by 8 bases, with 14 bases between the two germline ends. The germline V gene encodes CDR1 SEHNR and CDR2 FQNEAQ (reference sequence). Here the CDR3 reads CASTSPGQGYTF. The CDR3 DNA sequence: TGTGCCAGCACCAGCCCGGGTCAAGGCTACACCTTC. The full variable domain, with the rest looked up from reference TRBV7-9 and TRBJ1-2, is DTGVSQNPRHKITKRGQNVTFRCDPISEHNRLYWYRQTLGQGPEFLTYFQNEAQLEKSRLLSDRFSAERPKGSFSTLEIQRTEQGDSAMYLCASTSPGQGYTFGSGTRLTVV.

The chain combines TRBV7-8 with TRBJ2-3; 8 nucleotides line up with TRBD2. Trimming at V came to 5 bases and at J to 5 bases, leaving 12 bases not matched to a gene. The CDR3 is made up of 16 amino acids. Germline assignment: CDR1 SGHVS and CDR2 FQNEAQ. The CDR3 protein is CASSPIGLAGLDTQYF. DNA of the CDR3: TGTGCCAGCAGCCCGATCGGGCTAGCGGGTTTAGATACGCAGTATTTT.

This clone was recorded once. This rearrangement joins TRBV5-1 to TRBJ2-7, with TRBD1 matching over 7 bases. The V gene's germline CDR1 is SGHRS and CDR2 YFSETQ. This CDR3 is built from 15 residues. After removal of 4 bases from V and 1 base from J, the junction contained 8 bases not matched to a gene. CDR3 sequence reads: CASSAPDRVSYEQYF. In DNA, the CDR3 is TGCGCCAGCAGCGCCCCTGACAGGGTATCCTACGAGCAGTACTTC.

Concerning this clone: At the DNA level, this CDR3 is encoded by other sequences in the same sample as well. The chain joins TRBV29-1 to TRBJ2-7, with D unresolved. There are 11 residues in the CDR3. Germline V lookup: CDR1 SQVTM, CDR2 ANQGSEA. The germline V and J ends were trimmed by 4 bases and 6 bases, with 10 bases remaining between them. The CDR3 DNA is TGCAGCGTTGTAGGAACGGGCGAGCAGTACTTC. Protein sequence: CSVVGTGEQYF.

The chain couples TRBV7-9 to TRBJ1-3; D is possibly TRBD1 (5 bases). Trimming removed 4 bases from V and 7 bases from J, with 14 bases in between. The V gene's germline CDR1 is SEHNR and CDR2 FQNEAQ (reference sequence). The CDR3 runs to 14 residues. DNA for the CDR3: TGTGCCAGCAGCTCCTCCGGGGACCCGAACACCATATATTTT. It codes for CASSSSGDPNTIYF.

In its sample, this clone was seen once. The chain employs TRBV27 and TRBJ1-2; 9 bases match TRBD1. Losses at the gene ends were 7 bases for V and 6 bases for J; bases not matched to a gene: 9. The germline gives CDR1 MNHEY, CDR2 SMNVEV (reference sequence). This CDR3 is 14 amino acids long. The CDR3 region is CASTRTGANDGYTF. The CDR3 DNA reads TGTGCCAGCACCCGGACAGGGGCCAATGATGGCTACACCTTC.